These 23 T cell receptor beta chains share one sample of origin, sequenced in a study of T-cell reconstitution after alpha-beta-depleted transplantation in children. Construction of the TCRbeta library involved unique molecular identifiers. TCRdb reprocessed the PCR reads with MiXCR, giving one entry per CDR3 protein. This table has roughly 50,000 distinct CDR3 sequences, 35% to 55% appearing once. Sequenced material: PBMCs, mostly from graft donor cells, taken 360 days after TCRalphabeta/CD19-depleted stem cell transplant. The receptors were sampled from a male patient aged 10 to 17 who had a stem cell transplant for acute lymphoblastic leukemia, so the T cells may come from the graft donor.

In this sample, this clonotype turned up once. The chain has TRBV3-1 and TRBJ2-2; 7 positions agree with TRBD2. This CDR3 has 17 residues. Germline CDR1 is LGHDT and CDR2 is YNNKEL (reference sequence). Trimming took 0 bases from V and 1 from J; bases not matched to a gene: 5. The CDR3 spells CASSQDFGGGNTGELFF. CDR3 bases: TGTGCCAGCAGCCAAGATTTTGGCGGGGGGAACACCGGGGAGCTGTTTTTT.

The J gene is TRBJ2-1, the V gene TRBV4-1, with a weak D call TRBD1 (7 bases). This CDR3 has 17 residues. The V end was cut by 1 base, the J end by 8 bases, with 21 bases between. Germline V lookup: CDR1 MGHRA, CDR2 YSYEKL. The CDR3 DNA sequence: TGCGCCAGCAGCCAAGTTGCGCTGGAGGGGGCGTTTCATGAGCAGTTCTTC. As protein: CASSQVALEGAFHEQFF.

The CDR3, as DNA: TGCAGCGTTGCTAGAGGACTCTCCTACAATGAGCAGTTCTTC. Translating it yields CSVARGLSYNEQFF. V and J are TRBV29-1 and TRBJ2-1; TRBD2 is a possible D gene (5 bases). Trimming removed 4 bases from V and 0 bases from J, with 10 bases in between. The CDR3 is 14 amino acids. Germline values: CDR1 SQVTM, CDR2 ANQGSEA.

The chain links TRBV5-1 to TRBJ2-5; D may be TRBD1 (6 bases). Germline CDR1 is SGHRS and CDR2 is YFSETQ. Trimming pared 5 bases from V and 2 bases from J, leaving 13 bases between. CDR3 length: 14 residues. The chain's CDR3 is CASRHQGSQETQYF. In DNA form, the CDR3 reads TGCGCCAGCAGACATCAGGGGAGTCAAGAGACCCAGTACTTC.

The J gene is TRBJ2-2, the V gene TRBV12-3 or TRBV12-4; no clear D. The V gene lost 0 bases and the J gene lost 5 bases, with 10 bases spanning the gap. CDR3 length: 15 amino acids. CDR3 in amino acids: CASSLALTKTGELFF. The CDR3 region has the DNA TGTGCCAGCAGTTTAGCACTCACTAAGACCGGGGAGCTGTTTTTT.

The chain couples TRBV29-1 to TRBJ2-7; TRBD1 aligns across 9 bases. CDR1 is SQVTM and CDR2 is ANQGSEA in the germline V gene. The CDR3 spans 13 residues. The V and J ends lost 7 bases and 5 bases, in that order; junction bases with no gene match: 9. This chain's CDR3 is CSGRQGGINEQYF. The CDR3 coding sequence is TGCAGCGGGCGACAGGGGGGGATTAACGAGCAGTACTTC.

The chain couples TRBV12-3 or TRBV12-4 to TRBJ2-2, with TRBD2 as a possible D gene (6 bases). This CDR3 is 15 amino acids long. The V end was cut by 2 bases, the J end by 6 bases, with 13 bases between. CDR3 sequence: CASSLKGLGPGELFF. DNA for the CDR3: TGTGCCAGCAGTTTAAAGGGACTCGGCCCCGGGGAGCTGTTTTTT.

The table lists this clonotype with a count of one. This chain's CDR3 is CASSQPDSTQETQYF. CDR3 DNA: TGCGCCAGCAGCCAACCCGACAGTACACAAGAGACCCAGTACTTC. The rearrangement uses TRBV4-1 and TRBJ2-5; possible D gene TRBD1, 5 bases. The CDR3 sequence is 15 residues long. Germline lookup yields CDR1 MGHRA and CDR2 YSYEKL. The V and J ends lost 2 bases and 2 bases respectively, with 12 bases between them.

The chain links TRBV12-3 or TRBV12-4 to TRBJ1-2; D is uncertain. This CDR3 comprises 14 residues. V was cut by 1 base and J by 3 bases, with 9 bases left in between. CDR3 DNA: TGTGCCAGCAGTTTAGACAGCGCTTACTATGGCTACACCTTC. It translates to CASSLDSAYYGYTF.

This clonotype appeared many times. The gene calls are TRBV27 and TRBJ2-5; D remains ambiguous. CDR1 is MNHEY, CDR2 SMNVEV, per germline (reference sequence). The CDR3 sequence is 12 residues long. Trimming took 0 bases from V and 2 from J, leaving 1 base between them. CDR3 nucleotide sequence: TGTGCCAGCAGTTTATCTCAAGAGACCCAGTACTTC. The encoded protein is CASSLSQETQYF.

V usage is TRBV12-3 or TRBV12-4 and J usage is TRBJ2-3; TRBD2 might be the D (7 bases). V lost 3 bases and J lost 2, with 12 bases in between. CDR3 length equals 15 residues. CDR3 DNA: TGTGCCAGCAGTTTGGGCGGGGGCCCCACAGATACGCAGTATTTT. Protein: CASSLGGGPTDTQYF.

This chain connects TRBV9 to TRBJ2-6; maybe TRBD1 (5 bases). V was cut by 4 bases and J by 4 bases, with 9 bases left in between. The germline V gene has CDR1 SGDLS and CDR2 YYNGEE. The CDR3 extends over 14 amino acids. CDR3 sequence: CASSLRQGANVLTF. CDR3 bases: TGTGCCAGCAGCCTCCGACAGGGGGCCAACGTCCTGACTTTC.

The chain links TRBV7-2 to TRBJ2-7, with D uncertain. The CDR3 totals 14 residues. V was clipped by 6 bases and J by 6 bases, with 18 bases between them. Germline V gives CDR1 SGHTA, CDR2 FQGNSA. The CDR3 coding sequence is TGTGCCAGCAGGCAGAAAACCTTTCTGGGCGAGCAGTACTTC. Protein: CASRQKTFLGEQYF. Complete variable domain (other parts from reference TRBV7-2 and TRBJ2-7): GAGVSQSPSNKVTEKGKDVELRCDPISGHTALYWYRQSLGQGLEFLIYFQGNSAPDKSGLPSDRFSAERTGGSVSTLTIQRTQQEDSAVYLCASRQKTFLGEQYFGPGTRLTVT.

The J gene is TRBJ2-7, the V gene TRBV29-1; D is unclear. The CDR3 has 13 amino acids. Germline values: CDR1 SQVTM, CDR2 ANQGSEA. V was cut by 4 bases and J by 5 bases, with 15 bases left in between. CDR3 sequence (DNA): TGCAGCGTTGGGCAAAAAGGACCGGACGAGCAGTACTTC. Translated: CSVGQKGPDEQYF.

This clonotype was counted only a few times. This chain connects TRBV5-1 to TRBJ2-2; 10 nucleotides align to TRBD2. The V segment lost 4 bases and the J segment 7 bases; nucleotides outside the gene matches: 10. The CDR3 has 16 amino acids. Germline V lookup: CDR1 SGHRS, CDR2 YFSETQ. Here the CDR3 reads CASSPPLAGAHGELFF. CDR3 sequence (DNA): TGCGCCAGCAGCCCACCGCTAGCGGGAGCCCACGGGGAGCTGTTTTTT.

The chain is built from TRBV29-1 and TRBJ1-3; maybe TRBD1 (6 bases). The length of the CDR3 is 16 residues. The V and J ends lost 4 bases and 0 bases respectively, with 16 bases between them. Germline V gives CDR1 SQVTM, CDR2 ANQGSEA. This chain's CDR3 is CSVADSLLLSGNTIYF. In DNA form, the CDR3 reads TGCAGCGTTGCGGACAGCCTTCTACTCTCTGGAAACACCATATATTTT.

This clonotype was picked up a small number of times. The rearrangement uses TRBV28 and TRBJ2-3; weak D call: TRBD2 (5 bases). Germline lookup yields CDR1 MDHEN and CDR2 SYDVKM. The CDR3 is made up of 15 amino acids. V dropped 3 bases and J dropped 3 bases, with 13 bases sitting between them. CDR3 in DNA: TGTGCCAGCAGTTTGGGCGCGGGCTTAACAGATACGCAGTATTTT. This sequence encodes CASSLGAGLTDTQYF. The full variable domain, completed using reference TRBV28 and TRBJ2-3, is DVKVTQSSRYLVKRTGEKVFLECVQDMDHENMFWYRQDPGLGLRLIYFSYDVKMKEKGDIPEGYSVSREKKERFSLILESASTNQTSMYLCASSLGAGLTDTQYFGPGTRLTVL.

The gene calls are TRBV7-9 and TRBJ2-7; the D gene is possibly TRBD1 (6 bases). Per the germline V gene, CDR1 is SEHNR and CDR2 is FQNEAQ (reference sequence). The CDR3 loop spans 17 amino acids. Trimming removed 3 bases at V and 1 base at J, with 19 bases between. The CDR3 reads CASSFGRDNQGSYEQYF. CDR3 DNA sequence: TGTGCCAGCAGCTTCGGTCGGGACAACCAGGGGTCCTACGAGCAGTACTTC.

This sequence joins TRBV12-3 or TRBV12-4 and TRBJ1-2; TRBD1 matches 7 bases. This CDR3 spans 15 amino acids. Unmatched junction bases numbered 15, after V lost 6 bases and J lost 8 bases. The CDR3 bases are TGTGCCAGCAGCCGGGACAGTGCTTCGGGCTACGGCTACACCTTC. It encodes CASSRDSASGYGYTF.

CDR3 protein: CASRRTGRGGAFF. CDR3 in DNA: TGTGCCAGCAGGCGTACAGGGAGAGGGGGAGCTTTCTTT. V gene TRBV27 combines with J gene TRBJ1-1, with TRBD1 as a possible D gene (6 bases). The length of the CDR3 is 13 residues. Germline CDR1 reads MNHEY; CDR2 reads SMNVEV (reference sequence). With 6 bases removed from V and 10 bases from J, the gap between germline ends came to 18 bases.

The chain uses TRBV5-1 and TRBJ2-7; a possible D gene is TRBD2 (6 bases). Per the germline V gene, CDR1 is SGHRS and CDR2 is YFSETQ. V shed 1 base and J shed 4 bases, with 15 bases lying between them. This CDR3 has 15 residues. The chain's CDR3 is CASSLIWEERYEQYF. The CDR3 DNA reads TGCGCCAGCAGCTTGATTTGGGAGGAGAGGTACGAGCAGTACTTC.

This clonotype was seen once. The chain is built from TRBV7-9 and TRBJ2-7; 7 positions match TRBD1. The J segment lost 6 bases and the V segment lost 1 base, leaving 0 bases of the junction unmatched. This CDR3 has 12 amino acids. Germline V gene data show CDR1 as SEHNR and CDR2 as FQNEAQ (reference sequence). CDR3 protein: CASSLGDSEQYF. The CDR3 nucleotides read TGTGCCAGCAGCTTAGGGGACAGCGAGCAGTACTTC.

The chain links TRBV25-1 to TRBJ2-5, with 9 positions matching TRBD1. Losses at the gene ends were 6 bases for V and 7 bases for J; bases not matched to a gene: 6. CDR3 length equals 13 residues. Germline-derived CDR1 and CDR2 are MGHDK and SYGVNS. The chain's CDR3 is CASRTRDRVTQYF. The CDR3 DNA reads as TGTGCCAGCAGGACCCGGGACAGGGTGACCCAGTACTTC. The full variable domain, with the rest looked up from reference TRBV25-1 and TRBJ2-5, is EADIYQTPRYLVIGTGKKITLECSQTMGHDKMYWYQQDPGMELHLIHYSYGVNSTEKGDLSSESTVSRIRTEHFPLTLESARPSHTSQYLCASRTRDRVTQYFGPGTRLLVL.